This is a list of T cell receptor beta chains from one sample in a study of blood T cell repertoires in COVID-19. Clones were sequenced by immunoSEQ multiplex PCR, and TCRdb holds only the in-frame ones, with some missing. The data show about 230,000 clones, roughly 83% seen once. Sample: peripheral blood. These receptors were collected from a woman aged 45 to 65 with acute or convalescent COVID-19. CDR3s include the opening cysteine and the closing phenylalanine or tryptophan. Fields, in order: J gene, D gene, CDR3 length, V gene, clone size, CDR3 protein, CDR3 DNA. D genes are given only for firm matches. Clone size is stated in some rows and not others, as once, few, many or a class when expanded.

>TRBJ2-2|TRBD1|17|TRBV5-4|NA
CASSFGQGTGGSGELFF
TGTGCCAGCAGCTTTGGTCAGGGGACAGGGGGGTCCGGGGAGCTGTTTTTT
>TRBJ2-3|NA|16|TRBV5-1|once
CASSIPSGTDQDTQYF
TGCGCCAGCAGCATACCCTCCGGGACTGACCAAGATACGCAGTATTTT
>TRBJ1-3|TRBD1|15|TRBV19|once
CASSKPGQGANTIYF
TGTGCCAGTAGTAAGCCGGGACAGGGTGCAAACACCATATATTTT
>TRBJ1-1|NA|14|TRBV7-9|NA
CASSFTGFNTEAFF
TGTGCCAGCAGCTTTACCGGGTTCAACACTGAAGCTTTCTTT
>TRBJ2-2|TRBD2|14|TRBV24-1|NA
CATGLAGSPGELFF
TGTGCCACCGGACTAGCGGGATCCCCCGGGGAGCTGTTTTTT
>TRBJ1-4|NA|15|TRBV27|few
CASSLRNIGGEKLFF
TGTGCCAGCAGTTTAAGGAACATCGGAGGTGAAAAACTGTTTTTT
>TRBJ2-3|NA|14|TRBV7-9|few
CASSWVAGTDTQYF
TGTGCCAGCAGCTGGGTAGCGGGCACAGATACGCAGTATTTT
>TRBJ1-4|TRBD1|14|TRBV7-9|NA
CASSLDRADEKLFF
TGTGCCAGCAGCTTGGACAGGGCCGATGAAAAACTGTTTTTT
>TRBJ2-1|TRBD2|15|TRBV11-1|once
CASGQGSGRYNEQFF
TGTGCCAGCGGCCAAGGTAGCGGGAGATACAATGAGCAGTTCTTC
>TRBJ2-1|TRBD2|15|TRBV12-5|NA
CASGLTSDGYNEQFF
TGTGCTAGTGGTTTGACTAGCGACGGCTACAATGAGCAGTTCTTC
>TRBJ2-1|NA|11|TRBV27|NA
CASMGGAAQFF
TGTGCCAGCATGGGGGGAGCGGCGCAGTTCTTC
>TRBJ1-3|NA|14|TRBV30|NA
CALQTGGSGNTIYF
TGTGCCTTACAGACAGGTGGATCTGGAAACACCATATATTTT
>TRBJ2-3|TRBD2|19|TRBV7-8|NA
CASSPGTSGGIFRTDTQYF
TGTGCCAGCAGCCCCGGGACTAGCGGGGGGATTTTTCGCACAGATACGCAGTATTTT
>TRBJ1-1|NA|14|TRBV20-1|NA
CSASMRNFGTEAFF
TGCAGTGCTAGTATGAGGAATTTTGGCACTGAAGCTTTCTTT
>TRBJ1-2|TRBD1|13|TRBV6-1|NA
CASGMGQGMGYTF
TGTGCCAGCGGTATGGGACAGGGAATGGGCTACACCTTC
>TRBJ2-2|TRBD1|14|TRBV5-1|NA
CASSLGQGTGELFF
TGCGCCAGCAGCTTGGGACAGGGCACCGGGGAGCTGTTTTTT
>TRBJ2-4|TRBD1|12|TRBV30|NA
CAQGQAKNIQYF
TGTGCCCAGGGACAGGCCAAAAACATTCAGTACTTC
>TRBJ2-5|NA|12|TRBV3-1/TRBV3-2|NA
CASSQGPGTQYF
TGTGCCAGCAGCCAAGGCCCGGGGACCCAGTACTTC
>TRBJ1-6|NA|15|TRBV2|NA
CASKNRAQASSPLHF
TGTGCCAGCAAAAACAGGGCACAGGCCAGTTCACCCCTCCACTTT
>TRBJ2-5|NA|15|TRBV19|NA
CASSESSGSQETQYF
TGTGCCAGTAGTGAGTCCTCAGGGTCGCAGGAGACCCAGTACTTC
>TRBJ2-7|NA|15|TRBV19|NA
CASSIAVPSSYEQYF
TGTGCCAGTAGTATCGCTGTTCCCAGCTCCTACGAGCAGTACTTC
>TRBJ2-3|NA|18|TRBV21-1|NA
CASSFRGTSPKGTDTQYF
TGTGCCAGCAGCTTCCGAGGTACCAGTCCCAAGGGCACAGATACGCAGTATTTT
>TRBJ2-2|TRBD1|16|TRBV5-1|few
CASSFIPGQGAGELFF
TGCGCCAGCAGCTTTATCCCGGGACAGGGGGCCGGGGAGCTGTTTTTT
>TRBJ1-4|TRBD1|15|TRBV28|NA
CASARPGQGFKKLFF
TGTGCCAGCGCCCGCCCGGGACAGGGGTTTAAAAAACTGTTTTTT
>TRBJ1-6|NA|15|TRBV7-9|NA
CASSSGSSYNSPLHF
TGTGCCAGCAGCTCGGGTAGCTCCTATAATTCACCCCTCCACTTT
>TRBJ2-3|NA|10|TRBV29-1|NA
CSVVFDTQYF
TGCAGCGTTGTATTCGATACGCAGTATTTT
>TRBJ2-5|NA|13|TRBV7-9|NA
CASSQSGGETQYF
TGTGCCAGCAGCCAAAGTGGGGGGGAGACCCAGTACTTC
>TRBJ1-5|NA|13|TRBV27|NA
CASRLKGNQPQHF
TGTGCCAGCAGGCTAAAAGGCAATCAGCCCCAGCATTTT
>TRBJ1-4|NA|15|TRBV5-6|NA
CASSKQSHSNEKLFF
TGTGCCAGCAGCAAACAGAGCCACTCTAATGAAAAACTGTTTTTT
>TRBJ2-2|TRBD2|19|TRBV14|NA
CASSPLTGLAGGGPGELFF
TGTGCCAGCAGCCCCTTAACGGGCCTAGCGGGAGGAGGCCCCGGGGAGCTGTTTTTT
>TRBJ1-1|NA|13|TRBV19|NA
CASTRTVNTEAFF
TGTGCCAGTACTAGGACAGTCAACACTGAAGCTTTCTTT